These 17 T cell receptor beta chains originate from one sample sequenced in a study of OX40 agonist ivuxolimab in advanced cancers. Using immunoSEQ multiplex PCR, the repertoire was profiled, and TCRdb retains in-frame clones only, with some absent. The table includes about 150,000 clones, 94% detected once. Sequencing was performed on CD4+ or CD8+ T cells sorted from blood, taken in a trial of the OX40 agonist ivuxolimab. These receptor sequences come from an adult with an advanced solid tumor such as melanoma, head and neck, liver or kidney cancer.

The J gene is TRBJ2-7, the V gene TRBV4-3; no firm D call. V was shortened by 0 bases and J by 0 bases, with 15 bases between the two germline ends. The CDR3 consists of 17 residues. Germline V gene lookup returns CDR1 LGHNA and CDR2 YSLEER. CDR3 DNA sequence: TGCGCCAGCAGCCAAGAACTACTTGGGTCCGACTCCTACGAGCAGTACTTC. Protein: CASSQELLGSDSYEQYF.

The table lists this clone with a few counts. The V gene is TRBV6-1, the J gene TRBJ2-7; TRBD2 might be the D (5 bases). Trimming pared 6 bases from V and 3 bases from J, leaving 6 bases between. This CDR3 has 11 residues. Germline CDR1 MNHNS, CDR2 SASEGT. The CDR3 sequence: CASSEGYEQYF. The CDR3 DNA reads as TGTGCCAGCAGCGAGGGCTACGAGCAGTACTTC.

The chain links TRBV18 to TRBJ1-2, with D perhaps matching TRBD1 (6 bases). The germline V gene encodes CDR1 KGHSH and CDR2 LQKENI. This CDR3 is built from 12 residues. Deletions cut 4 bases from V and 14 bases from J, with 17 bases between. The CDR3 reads CASSQNRDLLTF. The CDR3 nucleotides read TGTGCCAGCTCACAAAACAGGGATCTTTTAACCTTC. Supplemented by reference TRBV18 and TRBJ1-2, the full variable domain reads NAGVMQNPRHLVRRRGQEARLRCSPMKGHSHVYWYRQLPEEGLKFMVYLQKENIIDESGMPKERFSAEFPKEGPSILRIQQVVRGDSAAYFCASSQNRDLLTFGSGTRLTVV.

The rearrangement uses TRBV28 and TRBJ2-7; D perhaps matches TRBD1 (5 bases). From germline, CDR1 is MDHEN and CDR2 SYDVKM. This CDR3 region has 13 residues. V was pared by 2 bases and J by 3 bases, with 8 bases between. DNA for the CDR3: TGTGCCAGCAGTTTACGCGACAGCTACGAGCAGTACTTC. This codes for CASSLRDSYEQYF.

The CDR3 DNA reads TGCGCCAGCAGCTTGACCGCCTCCGATTACAATGAGCAGTTCTTC. Protein product: CASSLTASDYNEQFF. The V call is TRBV5-1, the J call TRBJ2-1; D gene uncertain. The germline V gene has CDR1 SGHRS and CDR2 YFSETQ. The length of the CDR3 is 15 residues. V was shortened by 1 base and J by 4 bases, with 12 bases between the two germline ends.

Here the CDR3 reads CATSRDGALNTEAFF. The CDR3 DNA reads TGTGCCACCAGCAGAGATGGGGCACTAAACACTGAAGCTTTCTTT. The rearrangement links TRBV15 to TRBJ1-1; tentative D call: TRBD1 (5 bases). This CDR3 is 15 amino acids long. The V gene lost 0 bases and the J gene lost 2 bases, with 10 bases spanning the gap. In germline, CDR1 is LNHNV, CDR2 YYDKDF (reference sequence).

The CDR3 bases are TGTGCCAGCAGTCCGAGTTATGCCAACACTGAAGCTTTCTTT. It is translated as CASSPSYANTEAFF. This chain uses TRBV28 with TRBJ1-1; no reliable D call. The CDR3 is made up of 14 amino acids. V was shortened by 5 bases and J by 2 bases, with 12 bases between the two germline ends. Germline loops: CDR1 MDHEN, CDR2 SYDVKM.

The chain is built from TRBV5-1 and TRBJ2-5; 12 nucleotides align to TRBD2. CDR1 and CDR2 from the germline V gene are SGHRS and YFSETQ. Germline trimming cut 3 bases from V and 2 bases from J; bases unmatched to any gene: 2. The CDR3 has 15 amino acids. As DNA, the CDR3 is TGCGCCAGCAGCTGGACTAGCGGGGTGCAAGAGACCCAGTACTTC. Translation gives CASSWTSGVQETQYF.

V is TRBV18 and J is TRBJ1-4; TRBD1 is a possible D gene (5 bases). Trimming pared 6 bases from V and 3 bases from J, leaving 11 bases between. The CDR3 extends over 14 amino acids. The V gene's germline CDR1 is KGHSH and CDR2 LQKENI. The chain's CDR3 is CASSRGHSNEKLFF. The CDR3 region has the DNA TGTGCCAGCTCCCGAGGACACTCTAATGAAAAACTGTTTTTT. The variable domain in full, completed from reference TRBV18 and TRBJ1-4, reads NAGVMQNPRHLVRRRGQEARLRCSPMKGHSHVYWYRQLPEEGLKFMVYLQKENIIDESGMPKERFSAEFPKEGPSILRIQQVVRGDSAAYFCASSRGHSNEKLFFGSGTQLSVL.

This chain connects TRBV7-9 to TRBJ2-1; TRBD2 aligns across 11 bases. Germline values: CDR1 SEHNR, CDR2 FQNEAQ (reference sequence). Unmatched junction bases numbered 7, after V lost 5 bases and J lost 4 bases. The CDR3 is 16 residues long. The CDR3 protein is CASSPTLAGDYNEQFF. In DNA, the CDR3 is TGTGCCAGCAGCCCGACACTAGCGGGGGATTACAATGAGCAGTTCTTC.

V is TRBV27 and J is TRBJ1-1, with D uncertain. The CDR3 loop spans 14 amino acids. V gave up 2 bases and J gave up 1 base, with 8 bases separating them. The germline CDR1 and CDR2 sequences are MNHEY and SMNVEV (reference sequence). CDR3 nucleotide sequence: TGTGCCAGCAGTTTAAATCAAGCGAACACTGAAGCTTTCTTT. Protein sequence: CASSLNQANTEAFF.

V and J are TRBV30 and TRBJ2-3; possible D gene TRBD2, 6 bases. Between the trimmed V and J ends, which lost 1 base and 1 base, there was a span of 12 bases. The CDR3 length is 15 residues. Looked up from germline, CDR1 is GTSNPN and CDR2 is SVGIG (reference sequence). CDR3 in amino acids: CAWSGEAWGTDTQYF. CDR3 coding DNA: TGTGCCTGGAGTGGGGAGGCTTGGGGCACAGATACGCAGTATTTT.

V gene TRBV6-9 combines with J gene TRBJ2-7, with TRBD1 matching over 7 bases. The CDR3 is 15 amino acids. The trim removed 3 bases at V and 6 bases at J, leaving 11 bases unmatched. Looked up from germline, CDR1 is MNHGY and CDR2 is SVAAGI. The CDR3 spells CASSYSYRGSGEQYF. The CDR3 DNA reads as TGTGCCAGCAGTTACTCGTACAGGGGTTCGGGCGAGCAGTACTTC.

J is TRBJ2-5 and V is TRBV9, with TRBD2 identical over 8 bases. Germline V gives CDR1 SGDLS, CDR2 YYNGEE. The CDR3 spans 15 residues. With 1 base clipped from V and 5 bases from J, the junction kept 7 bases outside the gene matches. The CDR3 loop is CASSVSSGRGETQYF. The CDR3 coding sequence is TGTGCCAGCAGCGTATCCAGCGGGAGAGGGGAGACCCAGTACTTC.

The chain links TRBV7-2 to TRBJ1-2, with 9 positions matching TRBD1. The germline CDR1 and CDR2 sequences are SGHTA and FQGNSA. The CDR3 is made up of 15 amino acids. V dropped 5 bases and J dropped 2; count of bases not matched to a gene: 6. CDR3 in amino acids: CASSPQGAGNYGYTF. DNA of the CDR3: TGTGCCAGCAGCCCACAGGGGGCTGGGAACTATGGCTACACCTTC.

CDR3 sequence (DNA): TGCGCCAGCAGCTTGATGGGCGCGGGGTCCTCCTACAATGAGCAGTTCTTC. This codes for CASSLMGAGSSYNEQFF. The V call is TRBV5-1, the J call TRBJ2-1, with a possible D match to TRBD2 (6 bases). CDR1 SGHRS and CDR2 YFSETQ come from the germline V gene. V was pared by 1 base and J by 0 bases, with 14 bases between. The CDR3 has 17 residues.

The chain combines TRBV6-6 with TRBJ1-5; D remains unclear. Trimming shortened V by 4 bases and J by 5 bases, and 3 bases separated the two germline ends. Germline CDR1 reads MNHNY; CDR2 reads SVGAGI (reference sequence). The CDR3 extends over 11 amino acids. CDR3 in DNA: TGTGCCAGCAGTTGGGATCAGCCCCAGCATTTT. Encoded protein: CASSWDQPQHF.